Shown below are 32 T cell receptor beta chains from a single sample sequenced in a study of blood T cell repertoires in COVID-19. Sequenced by immunoSEQ multiplex PCR; TCRdb stores in-frame clones only, minus some. Of under 250,000 clones listed, approximately 85% were seen once; the top ten hold approximately 9.6%. Sequenced input: PBMCs or T cells enriched from blood (not recorded which). The receptors were sampled from a woman in her fifties or sixties with acute COVID-19.

This rearrangement joins TRBV2 to TRBJ1-2; maybe TRBD1 (6 bases). Trimming removed 7 bases from V and 7 bases from J, with 16 bases in between. This CDR3 is 13 amino acids long. Looked up from germline, CDR1 is SNHLY and CDR2 is FYNNEI. Written as DNA, the CDR3 is TGTGCCAGCACCTCCGGCAGGGGAAGTGGCTACACCTTC. This translates into CASTSGRGSGYTF.

The CDR3 bases are TGTGCCAGCAGCCCCCGGGGACAGGTGGGCTACGAGCAGTACTTC. It specifies CASSPRGQVGYEQYF. The gene calls are TRBV5-6 and TRBJ2-7, with 8 bases fitting TRBD1. This CDR3 has 15 residues. Germline V gene lookup returns CDR1 SGHDT and CDR2 YYEEEE. Losses at the gene ends were 4 bases for V and 3 bases for J; bases not matched to a gene: 9.

The CDR3 coding sequence is TGTGCCTGTTATATGAGGGGGACTGAAGCTTTCTTT. This sequence encodes CACYMRGTEAFF. The V and J genes are TRBV30 and TRBJ1-1; D possibly corresponds to TRBD1 (6 bases). Germline loops: CDR1 GTSNPN, CDR2 SVGIG (reference sequence). The V gene lost 6 bases and the J gene lost 5 bases, with 13 bases spanning the gap. The CDR3 length is 12 residues.

The rearrangement uses TRBV19 and TRBJ2-7; TRBD1 aligns across 8 bases. CDR3 length: 14 amino acids. J lost 3 bases, V lost 5 bases, and 6 bases had no gene match. Germline V gene sequence: CDR1 LNHDA, CDR2 SQIVND (reference sequence). CDR3 nucleotide sequence: TGTGCCAGTAGTCCCACAGGGGGACACTACGAGCAGTACTTC. Its protein is CASSPTGGHYEQYF. Variable domain in full (rest from reference TRBV19 and TRBJ2-7): DGGITQSPKYLFRKEGQNVTLSCEQNLNHDAMYWYRQDPGQGLRLIYYSQIVNDFQKGDIAEGYSVSREKKESFPLTVTSAQKNPTAFYLCASSPTGGHYEQYFGPGTRLTVT.

The chain couples TRBV10-2 to TRBJ1-2, with TRBD1 matching 9 bases. Germline lookup yields CDR1 WSHSY and CDR2 SAAADI. The CDR3 spans 14 residues. With V trimmed by 7 bases and J by 6 bases, 9 bases remained unmatched. CDR3 in amino acids: CASTRPQGANGYTF. Written as DNA, the CDR3 is TGCGCCAGCACCCGCCCACAGGGGGCCAATGGCTACACCTTC.

This clone was recorded a few times. This chain uses TRBV7-2 with TRBJ1-1, with D possibly TRBD1 on 6 matching bases. CDR1 is SGHTA and CDR2 is FQGNSA in the germline V gene. This CDR3 contains 14 residues. V lost 5 bases and J 3 bases, leaving 13 bases between the germline ends. The CDR3 bases are TGTGCCAGCAGCACGGGGGGCGGGGACACTGAAGCTTTCTTT. It yields the protein CASSTGGGDTEAFF. The variable domain in full, completed from reference TRBV7-2 and TRBJ1-1, reads GAGVSQSPSNKVTEKGKDVELRCDPISGHTALYWYRQSLGQGLEFLIYFQGNSAPDKSGLPSDRFSAERTGGSVSTLTIQRTQQEDSAVYLCASSTGGGDTEAFFGQGTRLTVV.

As DNA, the CDR3 is TGCGCCAGCAGCTTGGGTGCAGGGGTCGGCACTGAAGCTTTCTTT. It translates to CASSLGAGVGTEAFF. The rearrangement uses TRBV5-1 and TRBJ1-1, with D possibly TRBD1 on 6 matching bases. Trimming removed 0 bases from V and 4 bases from J, with 13 bases in between. This CDR3 has 15 amino acids. In germline, CDR1 is SGHRS, CDR2 YFSETQ.

J is TRBJ2-6 and V is TRBV5-6; a weak D match, TRBD1 (5 bases). The CDR3 contains 18 residues. CDR1 SGHDT and CDR2 YYEEEE come from the germline V gene. V was clipped by 4 bases and J by 2 bases, with 19 bases between them. The CDR3 loop reads CASSVMTVRQAGANVLTF. CDR3 nucleotides: TGTGCCAGCAGCGTAATGACAGTTCGGCAGGCTGGGGCCAACGTCCTGACTTTC.

Here the CDR3 DNA reads TGTGCCTGGAGAAGGGACAGGTCTGGAAACACCATATATTTT. It yields the protein CAWRRDRSGNTIYF. The rearrangement links TRBV30 to TRBJ1-3; TRBD1 agrees at 8 bases. After removal of 3 bases from V and 1 base from J, the junction contained 2 bases not matched to a gene. Germline V gene sequence: CDR1 GTSNPN, CDR2 SVGIG (reference sequence). The CDR3 consists of 14 residues.

This chain connects TRBV6-5 to TRBJ2-1; 10 bases match TRBD2. In germline, CDR1 is MNHEY, CDR2 SVGAGI. After removal of 6 bases from V and 5 bases from J, the junction contained 7 bases not matched to a gene. The length of the CDR3 is 15 residues. CDR3 bases: TGTGCCAGCAGCCCCGGACTAGCGGTACACAATGAGCAGTTCTTC. Translating it yields CASSPGLAVHNEQFF.

The chain is built from TRBV29-1 and TRBJ2-7; D is perhaps TRBD2 (5 bases). Trimming shortened V by 4 bases and J by 5 bases, and 18 bases separated the two germline ends. This CDR3 is 14 amino acids long. Germline CDR1 and CDR2: SQVTM and ANQGSEA. CDR3 coding DNA: TGCAGCGTTGTGAGTCTGGACTTGGCGAACGAGCAGTACTTC. Protein: CSVVSLDLANEQYF.

V is TRBV5-1 and J is TRBJ2-5; perhaps TRBD1 as D (5 bases). Germline CDR1 is SGHRS and CDR2 is YFSETQ. Trimming pared 4 bases from V and 2 bases from J, leaving 9 bases between. The CDR3 loop spans 13 amino acids. The CDR3 region is CASSRAGQETQYF. The CDR3 DNA is TGCGCCAGCAGCAGAGCAGGGCAAGAGACCCAGTACTTC.

The chain employs TRBV5-4 and TRBJ1-3, with 11 bases that match TRBD1. Germline V gene data show CDR1 as SGHNT and CDR2 as YYREEE (reference sequence). Unmatched junction bases numbered 3, after V lost 3 bases and J lost 1 base. CDR3 length equals 16 residues. CDR3 in amino acids: CASSWGQGGSGNTIYF. Here the CDR3 DNA reads TGTGCCAGCAGCTGGGGACAGGGGGGATCTGGAAACACCATATATTTT.

The chain uses TRBV7-2 and TRBJ1-3; 7 nucleotides line up with TRBD1. The CDR3 covers 14 residues. V shed 5 bases, J shed 4 bases, and the junction held 5 bases outside the gene matches. Germline V lookup: CDR1 SGHTA, CDR2 FQGNSA. CDR3 DNA: TGTGCCAGCAGCCAAGGGACAGCCGGAAACACCATATATTTT. Translating gives CASSQGTAGNTIYF.

The rearrangement links TRBV19 to TRBJ2-2, with D tentatively TRBD2 (6 bases). The length of the CDR3 is 15 residues. Trimming pared 9 bases from V and 7 bases from J, leaving 21 bases between. CDR1 is LNHDA, CDR2 SQIVND, per germline (reference sequence). CDR3 sequence reads: CASLRNPAAGGELFF. CDR3 DNA: TGTGCCAGCCTCCGAAACCCGGCAGCGGGCGGGGAGCTGTTTTTT.

The chain uses TRBV19 and TRBJ2-4; weak D call: TRBD1 (6 bases). Trimming cost V 8 bases and J 0 bases, with 14 bases left between them. CDR1 is LNHDA and CDR2 is SQIVND in the germline V gene (reference sequence). The length of the CDR3 is 15 residues. The CDR3 bases are TGTGCCAGTCCAGGACAGTTACTAGCCAAAAACATTCAGTACTTC. It encodes CASPGQLLAKNIQYF. Complete variable domain (other parts from reference TRBV19 and TRBJ2-4): DGGITQSPKYLFRKEGQNVTLSCEQNLNHDAMYWYRQDPGQGLRLIYYSQIVNDFQKGDIAEGYSVSREKKESFPLTVTSAQKNPTAFYLCASPGQLLAKNIQYFGAGTRLSVL.

The chain couples TRBV18 to TRBJ2-5; D is unresolved. The germline gives CDR1 KGHSH, CDR2 LQKENI. V lost 3 bases to trimming and J lost 2 bases, with 4 bases between them. The CDR3 contains 12 residues. The CDR3 here is CASSPTQETQYF. The CDR3 nucleotides are TGTGCCAGCTCACCGACACAAGAGACCCAGTACTTC.

This chain joins TRBV19 and TRBJ2-7, with TRBD1 as a possible D gene (6 bases). CDR1 is LNHDA, CDR2 SQIVND, per germline (reference sequence). The CDR3 loop spans 14 amino acids. The V end was cut by 4 bases, the J end by 5 bases, with 15 bases between. This CDR3 is CASSTGVSSHEQYF. CDR3 nucleotides: TGTGCCAGTAGTACAGGGGTCTCTTCCCACGAGCAGTACTTC.

V and J are TRBV6-5 and TRBJ1-2, with a tentative D call TRBD1 (5 bases). The CDR3 length is 12 residues. Trimming removed 5 bases at V and 8 bases at J, with 12 bases between. The germline gives CDR1 MNHEY, CDR2 SVGAGI. DNA of the CDR3: TGTGCCAGCAGTCCCTCAGGGTTGGGCTACACCTTC. This sequence encodes CASSPSGLGYTF.

The chain uses TRBV27 and TRBJ2-7; a possible D gene is TRBD1 (6 bases). The CDR3 consists of 14 residues. Looked up from germline, CDR1 is MNHEY and CDR2 is SMNVEV (reference sequence). V was trimmed by 5 bases and J by 5 bases, leaving 16 bases between them. CDR3 sequence: CASSMKQGFNEQYF. The DNA of the CDR3 is TGTGCCAGCAGTATGAAACAGGGTTTCAACGAGCAGTACTTC.

This clone showed up just a few times. This sequence joins TRBV9 and TRBJ1-1; 10 nucleotides align to TRBD1. V lost 1 base and J lost 7; bases outside the gene matches: 16. CDR3 length equals 18 residues. Looked up from germline, CDR1 is SGDLS and CDR2 is YYNGEE. The chain's CDR3 is CASSVSQKSGTGAFEAFF. CDR3 nucleotide sequence: TGTGCCAGCAGCGTATCACAAAAATCCGGGACAGGGGCGTTTGAAGCTTTCTTT.

The chain recombines TRBV7-8 with TRBJ1-1; the D gene is possibly TRBD1 (5 bases). The CDR3 covers 14 residues. Per germline, CDR1 SGHVS and CDR2 FQNEAQ. The V end lost 8 bases, the J end lost 1 base, and 14 bases lay between the germline ends. The CDR3 protein is CASGNRLGNTEAFF. The CDR3 DNA reads TGTGCCAGCGGCAACAGGCTGGGGAACACTGAAGCTTTCTTT.

The rearrangement joins TRBV6-5 to TRBJ1-1, with D possibly matching TRBD1 (6 bases). CDR3 length: 13 amino acids. Per germline, CDR1 MNHEY and CDR2 SVGAGI. V was trimmed by 5 bases and J by 3 bases, leaving 10 bases between them. This CDR3 is CASSRGQYTEAFF. CDR3 bases: TGTGCCAGCAGTCGCGGACAGTACACTGAAGCTTTCTTT.

This clone was seen just once. The chain joins TRBV29-1 to TRBJ1-1; the D gene is possibly TRBD1 (6 bases). The ends were cut back, 6 bases at V and 0 bases at J, with 11 bases in the middle. Germline CDR1 and CDR2: SQVTM and ANQGSEA. The CDR3 loop spans 13 amino acids. The CDR3 reads CSVRDRLNTEAFF. The CDR3 DNA reads TGCAGCGTGAGAGACAGGCTGAACACTGAAGCTTTCTTT.

This chain connects TRBV5-6 to TRBJ1-4; D perhaps matches TRBD1 (5 bases). With 4 bases removed from V and 7 bases from J, the gap between germline ends came to 14 bases. Germline loops: CDR1 SGHDT, CDR2 YYEEEE. The length of the CDR3 is 14 residues. The CDR3 is CASSLRVGPEKLFF. DNA of the CDR3: TGTGCCAGCAGCCTCAGGGTGGGGCCTGAAAAACTGTTTTTT.

The chain has TRBV7-9 and TRBJ1-1; 7 bases are a match to TRBD1. The CDR3 has 15 amino acids. The V gene's germline CDR1 is SEHNR and CDR2 FQNEAQ (reference sequence). The J segment lost 4 bases and the V segment lost 5 bases, leaving 10 bases of the junction unmatched. The CDR3 DNA is TGTGCCAGCAGCACCAGACAGGGCTTGAGCACTGAAGCTTTCTTT. Its protein is CASSTRQGLSTEAFF.

The rearrangement joins TRBV11-2 to TRBJ1-2; a possible D gene is TRBD1 (6 bases). V lost 1 base, J lost 2 bases, and 8 bases lay in between. Germline V CDR1 and CDR2: SGHAT, FQNNGV. This CDR3 has 14 residues. The CDR3 is CASSLGDKNYGYTF. CDR3 sequence (DNA): TGTGCCAGCAGCTTAGGGGACAAGAACTATGGCTACACCTTC.

This clone turned up a few times. V gene TRBV12-3 or TRBV12-4 combines with J gene TRBJ1-2; D is unresolved. CDR3 length: 13 residues. V was clipped by 5 bases and J by 4 bases, with 11 bases between them. The CDR3 DNA reads TGTGCCAGCAGTCAAGAGCCTATCTATGGCTACACCTTC. It specifies CASSQEPIYGYTF.

The rearrangement links TRBV7-2 to TRBJ1-2; D might be TRBD1 (6 bases). Germline assignment: CDR1 SGHTA and CDR2 FQGNSA. The CDR3 spans 15 residues. Trimming took off 5 bases at V and 5 bases at J, with 18 bases between the two ends. This CDR3 is CASSAVTGETYGYTF. Written as DNA, the CDR3 is TGTGCCAGCAGCGCGGTGACAGGAGAGACTTATGGCTACACCTTC.

V usage is TRBV6-2 or TRBV6-3 and J usage is TRBJ1-2; D ambiguous. Germline values: CDR1 MNHEY, CDR2 SVGEGT. CDR3 length: 11 amino acids. Trimming shortened V by 6 bases and J by 9 bases, and 11 bases separated the two germline ends. The CDR3 region is CASSSVNRYTF. For the CDR3, the DNA is TGTGCCAGCAGCTCAGTTAATCGCTACACCTTC.

The chain is built from TRBV9 and TRBJ2-1, with a possible D match to TRBD2 (5 bases). Germline loops: CDR1 SGDLS, CDR2 YYNGEE. Trimming removed 4 bases from V and 1 base from J, with 12 bases in between. The CDR3 contains 15 residues. The CDR3 is CASSPQPGSYNEQFF. CDR3 sequence (DNA): TGTGCCAGCAGCCCTCAACCGGGGTCCTACAATGAGCAGTTCTTC. Looking up the rest from reference TRBV9 and TRBJ2-1 gives the full variable domain: DSGVTQTPKHLITATGQRVTLRCSPRSGDLSVYWYQQSLDQGLQFLIQYYNGEERAKGNILERFSAQQFPDLHSELNLSSLELGDSALYFCASSPQPGSYNEQFFGPGTRLTVL.

The chain couples TRBV5-1 to TRBJ1-2, with 10 bases lining up with TRBD1. The CDR3 covers 18 residues. V trimming: 3 bases; J trimming: 7 bases; junction bases outside the gene matches: 18. Germline V CDR1 and CDR2: SGHRS, YFSETQ. CDR3 loop: CASSSLRDRGSHTGGYTF. DNA for the CDR3: TGCGCCAGCAGCTCTCTCCGGGACAGGGGTTCTCACACGGGTGGCTACACCTTC. Supplemented by reference TRBV5-1 and TRBJ1-2, the full variable domain reads KAGVTQTPRYLIKTRGQQVTLSCSPISGHRSVSWYQQTPGQGLQFLFEYFSETQRNKGNFPGRFSGRQFSNSRSEMNVSTLELGDSALYLCASSSLRDRGSHTGGYTFGSGTRLTVV.